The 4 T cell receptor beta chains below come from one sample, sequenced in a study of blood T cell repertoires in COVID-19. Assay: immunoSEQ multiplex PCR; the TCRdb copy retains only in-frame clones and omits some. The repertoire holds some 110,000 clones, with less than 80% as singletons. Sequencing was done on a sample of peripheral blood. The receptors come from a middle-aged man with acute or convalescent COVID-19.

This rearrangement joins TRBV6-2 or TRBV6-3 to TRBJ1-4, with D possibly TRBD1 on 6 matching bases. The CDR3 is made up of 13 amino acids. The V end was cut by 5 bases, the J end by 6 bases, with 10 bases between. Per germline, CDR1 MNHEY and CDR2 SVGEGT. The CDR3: CASSGQQDEKLFF. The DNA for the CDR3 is TGTGCCAGCAGTGGACAGCAGGATGAAAAACTGTTTTTT.

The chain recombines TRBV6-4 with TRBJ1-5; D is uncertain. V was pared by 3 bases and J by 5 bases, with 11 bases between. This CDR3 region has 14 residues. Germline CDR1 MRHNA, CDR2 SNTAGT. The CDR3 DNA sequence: TGTGCCAGCAGTGAGGAAATGGGCTATCAGCCCCAGCATTTT. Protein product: CASSEEMGYQPQHF.

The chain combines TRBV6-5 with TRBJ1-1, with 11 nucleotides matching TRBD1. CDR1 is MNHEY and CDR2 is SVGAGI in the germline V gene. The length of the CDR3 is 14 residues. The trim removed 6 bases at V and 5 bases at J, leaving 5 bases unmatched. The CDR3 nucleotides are TGTGCCAGCAGCACGGGACAGGGGGTAACTGAAGCTTTCTTT. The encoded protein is CASSTGQGVTEAFF.

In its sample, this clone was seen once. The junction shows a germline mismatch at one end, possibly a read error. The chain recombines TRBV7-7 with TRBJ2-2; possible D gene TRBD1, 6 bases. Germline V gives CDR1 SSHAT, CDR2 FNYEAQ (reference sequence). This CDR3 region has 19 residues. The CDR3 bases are TGTGCTAGCAGCTTAGTAAAAACAGGGTCTTTAACGAACACCGGGGAGCTGTTTTTT. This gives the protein CASSLVKTGSLTNTGELFF.